The next 32 T cell receptor beta chains were all read from a single sample in a study of T cell changes during pregnancy in multiple sclerosis. The protocol was immunoSEQ multiplex PCR, while the TCRdb copy is restricted to in-frame clones and leaves out a portion. The table shows about 75,000 clones, with 75% to 95% occurring only once. The material sequenced was CD4+ T cells from peripheral blood mononuclear cells, taken before pregnancy. The receptors come from a female donor with multiple sclerosis, enrolled in a pregnancy study.

The rearrangement links TRBV4-1 to TRBJ2-3; D possibly corresponds to TRBD1 (6 bases). Trimming pared 4 bases from V and 5 bases from J, leaving 22 bases between. The CDR3 contains 17 residues. The V gene's germline CDR1 is MGHRA and CDR2 YSYEKL. The CDR3 DNA reads as TGCGCCAGCAGCCTTAAGAAGGACAGCCCGAGAGGAGATACGCAGTATTTT. Its protein product is CASSLKKDSPRGDTQYF.

The chain has TRBV6-1 and TRBJ2-2; 7 bases line up with TRBD2. CDR3 size: 17 residues. Trimming cost V 2 bases and J 4 bases; bases outside gene matches: 10. Germline V CDR1 and CDR2: MNHNS, SASEGT. The CDR3 reads CASSEYPSGRLTGELFF. Here the CDR3 DNA reads TGTGCCAGCAGTGAATATCCTAGCGGCAGACTCACCGGGGAGCTGTTTTTT.

This clone was counted a single time. The genes are TRBV27 and TRBJ2-3, with 8 positions matching TRBD2. CDR3 length: 14 residues. Trimming removed 3 bases from V and 1 base from J; junction bases left unmatched: 0. Germline V gene data show CDR1 as MNHEY and CDR2 as SMNVEV (reference sequence). The CDR3 DNA is TGTGCCAGCAGTTTGACTAGCGGCACAGATACGCAGTATTTT. Amino acid sequence: CASSLTSGTDTQYF.

This sequence joins TRBV7-2 and TRBJ1-5; tentatively, D is TRBD1 (5 bases). Germline loops: CDR1 SGHTA, CDR2 FQGNSA. This CDR3 has 15 residues. Deletions cut 1 base from V and 4 bases from J, with 11 bases between. CDR3 nucleotides: TGTGCCAGCAGCTTAGGAGGACATCTGAATCAGCCCCAGCATTTT. Translated, it gives CASSLGGHLNQPQHF.

This clone was observed a handful of times. The chain employs TRBV6-5 and TRBJ1-5, with TRBD1 as a possible D gene (6 bases). The V gene lost 2 bases and the J gene lost 2 bases, with 10 bases spanning the gap. This CDR3 has 15 residues. Germline V gene lookup returns CDR1 MNHEY and CDR2 SVGAGI. In DNA form, the CDR3 reads TGTGCCAGCAGTTACCCCAGGGGACGCAATCAGCCCCAGCATTTT. Residues: CASSYPRGRNQPQHF.

The genes are TRBV9 and TRBJ2-1, with D possibly matching TRBD2 (5 bases). The germline gives CDR1 SGDLS, CDR2 YYNGEE. The V and J ends lost 4 bases and 5 bases respectively, with 13 bases between them. The CDR3 covers 14 residues. The CDR3 loop is CASSHKDWNNEQFF. CDR3 DNA sequence: TGTGCCAGCAGCCATAAGGACTGGAACAATGAGCAGTTCTTC.

The V gene is TRBV4-1, the J gene TRBJ1-1; unclear D gene. With 3 bases removed from V and 0 bases from J, the gap between germline ends came to 8 bases. This CDR3 is 14 amino acids long. CDR1 MGHRA and CDR2 YSYEKL come from the germline V gene. The CDR3 loop is CASSQPGVNTEAFF. The CDR3 coding sequence is TGCGCCAGCAGCCAGCCCGGTGTGAACACTGAAGCTTTCTTT.

The chain carries TRBV7-6 and TRBJ1-3, with D hard to call. The V gene's germline CDR1 is SGHVS and CDR2 FNYEAQ. The CDR3 has 12 amino acids. V shed 5 bases and J shed 0 bases, with 2 bases lying between them. The chain's CDR3 is CASSLSGNTIYF. The CDR3 coding sequence is TGTGCCAGCAGCCTCTCTGGAAACACCATATATTTT.

The chain has TRBV4-2 and TRBJ2-2, with 9 bases matching TRBD2. V dropped 4 bases and J dropped 3; count of bases not matched to a gene: 12. This CDR3 spans 18 amino acids. Germline values: CDR1 LGHNA, CDR2 YNFKEQ. For the CDR3, the DNA is TGTGCCAGCAGCCCCTACCCTCCTAGCGGGAAACACACCGGGGAGCTGTTTTTT. Translated: CASSPYPPSGKHTGELFF.

This chain joins TRBV9 and TRBJ2-3, with a possible D match to TRBD2 (6 bases). CDR1 is SGDLS, CDR2 YYNGEE, per germline. The CDR3 length is 13 residues. Trimming pared 7 bases from V and 2 bases from J, leaving 11 bases between. The CDR3 region has the DNA TGTGCCAGCGGCAGCGGGTACACAGATACGCAGTATTTT. Translated, it gives CASGSGYTDTQYF.

The rearrangement uses TRBV7-3 and TRBJ2-3; D is possibly TRBD2 (7 bases). V lost 5 bases, J lost 2 bases, and 14 bases lay in between. The CDR3 is made up of 15 amino acids. CDR1 is SGHTA, CDR2 FQGTGA, per germline. CDR3 sequence: CASSVNGGLTDTQYF. The CDR3, as DNA: TGTGCCAGCAGCGTAAACGGGGGGCTCACAGATACGCAGTATTTT.

V is TRBV19 and J is TRBJ1-3, with a possible D match to TRBD1 (6 bases). V lost 9 bases, J lost 0 bases, and 12 bases lay in between. The CDR3 is made up of 14 amino acids. Per germline, CDR1 LNHDA and CDR2 SQIVND (reference sequence). The CDR3 DNA follows: TGTGCCAGCGCGGACAGCAACTCTGGAAACACCATATATTTT. As protein: CASADSNSGNTIYF.

The chain carries TRBV27 and TRBJ1-3; D is unclear. Between the trimmed V and J ends, which lost 3 bases and 3 bases, there was a span of 6 bases. From germline, CDR1 is MNHEY and CDR2 SMNVEV (reference sequence). The CDR3 contains 13 residues. The CDR3 nucleotides read TGTGCCAGCAGTTTCTCCGGTGGAAACACCATATATTTT. It yields the protein CASSFSGGNTIYF.

The V call is TRBV30, the J call TRBJ2-7; 7 nucleotides agree with TRBD2. The CDR3 consists of 14 residues. Germline assignment: CDR1 GTSNPN and CDR2 SVGIG (reference sequence). Losses at the gene ends were 0 bases for V and 2 bases for J; bases not matched to a gene: 4. The CDR3 loop reads CAWSVGGGAYEQYF. The CDR3, as DNA: TGTGCCTGGAGTGTGGGTGGGGGGGCCTACGAGCAGTACTTC.

The V gene is TRBV7-8, the J gene TRBJ2-4, with TRBD1 matching 9 bases. Germline values: CDR1 SGHVS, CDR2 FQNEAQ. This CDR3 comprises 14 residues. After removal of 5 bases from V and 7 bases from J, the junction contained 6 bases not matched to a gene. The CDR3 nucleotides are TGTGCCAGCAGCCTCACGGACAGGGGTAACATTCAGTACTTC. This codes for CASSLTDRGNIQYF.

The chain carries TRBV18 and TRBJ2-3; D call uncertain. The CDR3 extends over 14 amino acids. Germline loops: CDR1 KGHSH, CDR2 LQKENI. Deletions cut 6 bases from V and 2 bases from J, with 12 bases between. The CDR3 nucleotides are TGTGCCAGCTCCCCAAATCCTCCCACAGATACGCAGTATTTT. This codes for CASSPNPPTDTQYF.

The chain recombines TRBV2 with TRBJ1-3; no definite D call. From germline, CDR1 is SNHLY and CDR2 FYNNEI. This CDR3 region has 14 residues. Between the trimmed V and J ends, which lost 2 bases and 2 bases, there was a span of 7 bases. CDR3 protein: CASSEPGAGNTIYF. In DNA form, the CDR3 reads TGTGCCAGCAGTGAACCCGGGGCTGGAAACACCATATATTTT.

V and J are TRBV7-2 and TRBJ2-1, with TRBD1 as a possible D gene (8 bases). The CDR3 is 15 residues long. Per the germline V gene, CDR1 is SGHTA and CDR2 is FQGNSA. V shed 0 bases and J shed 4 bases, with 10 bases lying between them. The CDR3 region has the DNA TGTGCCAGCAGCTTAGCACAGGGGGGGTACAATGAGCAGTTCTTC. This sequence encodes CASSLAQGGYNEQFF.

J is TRBJ2-2 and V is TRBV7-9; 7 bases agree with TRBD1. The CDR3 spans 14 residues. V lost 4 bases and J lost 7; bases outside the gene matches: 6. Germline V gives CDR1 SEHNR, CDR2 FQNEAQ (reference sequence). The CDR3 DNA reads as TGTGCCAGCAGCTCCGACAGGGAATTCGGGGAGCTGTTTTTT. Translation: CASSSDREFGELFF.

The chain joins TRBV6-5 to TRBJ1-1; D is perhaps TRBD1 (6 bases). Looked up from germline, CDR1 is MNHEY and CDR2 is SVGAGI. This CDR3 contains 14 residues. Trimming stripped 6 bases from V and 4 bases from J, with 15 bases between. CDR3 DNA sequence: TGTGCCAGCAGCTCCGTGAGGGGGGGCACTGAAGCTTTCTTT. Translated: CASSSVRGGTEAFF.

The table lists this clone with a few counts. This chain links TRBV28 with TRBJ1-5; TRBD1 might be the D (5 bases). Trimming shortened V by 3 bases and J by 3 bases, and 12 bases separated the two germline ends. Germline CDR1 and CDR2: MDHEN and SYDVKM. The CDR3 covers 15 residues. The CDR3 nucleotides are TGTGCCAGCAGTTTTAGGGGTCTCTCCAATCAGCCCCAGCATTTT. It codes for CASSFRGLSNQPQHF.

The rearrangement joins TRBV7-2 to TRBJ1-3; no reliable D call. Germline CDR1 and CDR2: SGHTA and FQGNSA. The CDR3 covers 16 residues. The V and J ends lost 4 bases and 0 bases respectively, with 13 bases between them. For the CDR3, the DNA is TGTGCCAGCAGCTCGGGTCTCATAAACTCTGGAAACACCATATATTTT. Protein sequence: CASSSGLINSGNTIYF. Using reference TRBV7-2 and TRBJ1-3 for the parts outside the CDR3, the full variable domain is GAGVSQSPSNKVTEKGKDVELRCDPISGHTALYWYRQSLGQGLEFLIYFQGNSAPDKSGLPSDRFSAERTGGSVSTLTIQRTQQEDSAVYLCASSSGLINSGNTIYFGEGSWLTVV.

V gene TRBV19 combines with J gene TRBJ1-3; D is undetermined. V was cut by 4 bases and J by 4 bases, with 20 bases left in between. The CDR3 runs 17 residues. Looked up from germline, CDR1 is LNHDA and CDR2 is SQIVND (reference sequence). The CDR3 loop reads CASSNDQRRASGNTIYF. The CDR3 nucleotides read TGTGCCAGTAGTAACGATCAGCGCAGAGCCTCCGGAAACACCATATATTTT.

The J gene is TRBJ1-2, the V gene TRBV18, with no clear D. The CDR3 consists of 20 residues. V was trimmed by 3 bases and J by 4 bases, leaving 30 bases between them. CDR1 is KGHSH and CDR2 is LQKENI in the germline V gene. The DNA for the CDR3 is TGTGCCAGCTCACCTTTATCGGAGGCAACGATATTGGCTGGTCGCTATGGCTACACCTTC. Protein product: CASSPLSEATILAGRYGYTF.

The rearrangement uses TRBV23-1 and TRBJ2-1, with TRBD1 as a possible D gene (5 bases). TRBV23-1 is given ORF status, its function remaining uncertain. V was shortened by 6 bases and J by 3 bases, with 15 bases between the two germline ends. The CDR3 extends over 15 amino acids. CDR3 protein: CASSHTRQIYNEQFF. CDR3 bases: TGCGCCAGCAGCCATACCCGACAGATCTACAATGAGCAGTTCTTC.

The gene calls are TRBV7-2 and TRBJ2-7; 7 bases match TRBD2. Germline CDR1 is SGHTA and CDR2 is FQGNSA. Trimming cost V 5 bases and J 5 bases; bases outside gene matches: 9. This CDR3 spans 14 amino acids. CDR3 nucleotides: TGTGCCAGCAGCGGGGCCGCGGGAGTGGACGAGCAGTACTTC. Translating gives CASSGAAGVDEQYF.

In DNA, the CDR3 is TGTGCCAGCAGCCCCGGTCTAGCGGGACCGGGGGAGACCCAGTACTTC. Its protein product is CASSPGLAGPGETQYF. The chain recombines TRBV5-4 with TRBJ2-5; 9 nucleotides align to TRBD2. This CDR3 region has 16 residues. V lost 4 bases and J lost 5; bases outside the gene matches: 12. Germline V lookup: CDR1 SGHNT, CDR2 YYREEE (reference sequence).

The chain combines TRBV18 with TRBJ2-3, with TRBD1 matching 9 bases. Germline CDR1 is KGHSH and CDR2 is LQKENI. This CDR3 is 18 amino acids long. Losses at the gene ends were 4 bases for V and 0 bases for J; bases not matched to a gene: 11. In DNA form, the CDR3 reads TGTGCCAGCTCACTAAATAAGGGACAGGGAACTAGCACAGATACGCAGTATTTT. Protein product: CASSLNKGQGTSTDTQYF.

V and J are TRBV19 and TRBJ2-1; tentative D call: TRBD2 (5 bases). The CDR3 consists of 14 residues. V dropped 4 bases and J dropped 9 bases, with 16 bases sitting between them. In germline, CDR1 is LNHDA, CDR2 SQIVND (reference sequence). The CDR3 loop is CASSTDWGRGEQFF. The CDR3 bases are TGTGCCAGTAGTACGGACTGGGGAAGAGGTGAGCAGTTCTTC.

The rearrangement joins TRBV12-5 to TRBJ2-1, with 7 positions matching TRBD2. Looked up from germline, CDR1 is LGHNT and CDR2 is FRNRAP. The CDR3 extends over 14 amino acids. With V trimmed by 4 bases and J by 5 bases, 5 bases remained unmatched. Here the CDR3 reads CASGSGTTDNEQFF. The CDR3 region has the DNA TGTGCTAGTGGTTCCGGGACTACAGACAATGAGCAGTTCTTC. The complete variable domain, with remaining parts taken from reference TRBV12-5 and TRBJ2-1, reads DARVTQTPRHKVTEMGQEVTMRCQPILGHNTVFWYRQTMMQGLELLAYFRNRAPLDDSGMPKDRFSAEMPDATLATLKIQPSEPRDSAVYFCASGSGTTDNEQFFGPGTRLTVL.

This chain links TRBV4-3 with TRBJ2-7; 7 nucleotides align to TRBD2. V trimming: 2 bases; J trimming: 7 bases; junction bases outside the gene matches: 11. Looked up from germline, CDR1 is LGHNA and CDR2 is YSLEER. This CDR3 contains 15 residues. The CDR3 protein is CASSQSLGGFEEQYF. The CDR3 nucleotides read TGCGCCAGCAGCCAATCGCTCGGGGGGTTTGAGGAGCAGTACTTC.

This clone has just one count. The rearrangement joins TRBV5-1 to TRBJ1-6; D remains unclear. Trimming removed 0 bases from V and 7 bases from J, with 14 bases in between. Germline CDR1 is SGHRS and CDR2 is YFSETQ. This CDR3 contains 16 residues. The CDR3 is CASSLGGSWVNSPLHF. Here the CDR3 DNA reads TGCGCCAGCAGCTTGGGCGGGTCCTGGGTAAATTCACCCCTCCACTTT.